The sequence of this T cell receptor beta chain was determined in a study of blood T cell repertoires in COVID-19. Study-level background: The United States, Italy and Spain were the sources of the acute and convalescent COVID-19 samples.

Original analysis: Amplification of reference gene primers was used by the study to estimate nucleated cell counts. Clones were sequenced by immunoSEQ multiplex PCR, and TCRdb holds only the in-frame ones, with some missing. The DNA gave D and trimming, while V, J and clone size come from that table. Here the sample spans around 82,000 clones, almost 85% being singletons. The length of the CDR3 is 16 residues. Trimming cost V 4 bases and J 6 bases; bases outside gene matches: 9. Germline V gene lookup returns CDR1 MGHRA and CDR2 YSYEKL. Sequencing was performed on peripheral blood. V usage is TRBV4-1 and J usage is TRBJ2-1, with 10 positions matching TRBD2. The source of this sequence is a man between 50 and 59 years old with COVID-19, enrolled during active disease. The CDR3 sequence: CASSREPGLAFNEQFF. The CDR3 bases are TGCGCCAGCAGCCGAGAACCGGGACTAGCGTTCAATGAGCAGTTCTTC.